What follows describes a single T cell receptor (beta chain). The antigen is not known. The sample belongs to a study of T cells in narcolepsy. Regarding the study as a whole: Healthy controls reportedly lacked the autoreactive clonotypes serially found in patients' blood.

The germline gives CDR1 MNHNS, CDR2 SASEGT. Trimming cost V 4 bases and J 7 bases; bases outside gene matches: 0. The CDR3 consists of 13 residues. Sequenced by immunoSEQ multiplex PCR; TCRdb stores in-frame clones only, minus some. The repertoire consists of tens of thousands of clones, with about 91% occurring once and the leading ten covering over 1%. The V and J genes are TRBV6-1 and TRBJ2-1; 11 bases fit TRBD2. The source material was CD45RA- memory CD4+ T cells from PBMCs. The source is a human donor with narcolepsy. CDR3 DNA: TGTGCCAGCAGTGGGACTAGCGGGAATGAGCAGTTCTTC. Translating gives CASSGTSGNEQFF.